This section outlines one TCR beta chain sequence together with its context. Its antigen is unknown. TCRdb's table, derived via immunoSEQ multiplex PCR, lists solely in-frame clones and lacks some. This table holds 25,000 to 35,000 clones, around 70% found once. This sample is drawn from a study of STAT5B mutations in CD4+ large granular lymphocyte leukemia. General observations from the study: CD4-sorted patient repertoires seemed more clonal than healthy CD4+ repertoires.

This sequence was found in a human donor in good health. Sequenced sample: CD4+ T cells from blood buffy coats.

CDR3 amino acids: CASSLITVTDTQYF. CDR3 DNA: TGTGCCAGCAGCTTAATAACCGTAACAGATACGCAGTATTTT. The chain couples TRBV11-3 to TRBJ2-3; D call uncertain. CDR1 and CDR2 (germline): SGHNT, YENEEA. The CDR3 has 14 residues. With 2 bases removed from V and 3 bases from J, the gap between germline ends came to 9 bases.